The 7 T cell receptor beta chains in this list originate from one sample, sequenced in a study of cytomegalovirus exposure and HLA in healthy donors. The PCR used 60 Vbeta and 13 Jbeta primers. Sequencing used immunoSEQ multiplex PCR; TCRdb keeps in-frame clones, though not all of them. Altogether some 150,000 clones are present, more than 70% being singletons, with the ten largest covering less than 1.1%. Material for sequencing was PBMCs. Receptors were obtained from a male donor in good health and CMV-seronegative.

V usage is TRBV6-6 and J usage is TRBJ2-4; maybe TRBD1 (6 bases). CDR1 and CDR2 from the germline V gene are MNHNY and SVGAGI (reference sequence). V was shortened by 4 bases and J by 0 bases, with 13 bases between the two germline ends. The CDR3 is made up of 16 amino acids. The CDR3 loop reads CASSWGQSIAKNIQYF. The CDR3, as DNA: TGTGCCAGCAGTTGGGGGCAGAGCATAGCCAAAAACATTCAGTACTTC.

The chain uses TRBV6-6 and TRBJ2-5; TRBD1 is a possible D gene (6 bases). The DNA end lines up better with TRBJ2-7; the J call may be wrong. CDR1 is MNHNY, CDR2 SVGAGI, per germline (reference sequence). The CDR3 has 11 amino acids. The CDR3: CASVDSYEQYF. CDR3 bases: TGTGCCAGCGTGGACAGCTACGAGCAGTACTTC.

The genes are TRBV20-1 and TRBJ2-1; D unresolved. With 0 bases removed from V and 7 bases from J, the gap between germline ends came to 4 bases. This CDR3 contains 11 residues. From germline, CDR1 is DFQATT and CDR2 SNEGSKA (reference sequence). CDR3 nucleotides: TGCAGTGCTAGAGATCTAAATGAGCAGTTCTTC. Its protein is CSARDLNEQFF.

This clone was counted a few times. The chain has TRBV5-8 and TRBJ2-7; TRBD2 matches 7 bases. The CDR3 runs to 14 residues. Trimming cost V 10 bases and J 5 bases; bases outside gene matches: 15. Germline CDR1 SGHTS, CDR2 YDEGEE. The CDR3 protein is CAPGEGIFPNEQYF. The CDR3 DNA is TGTGCCCCCGGGGAGGGGATCTTCCCTAACGAGCAGTACTTC. Full variable domain (remainder filled in from reference TRBV5-8 and TRBJ2-7): EAGVTQSPTHLIKTRGQQATLRCSPISGHTSVYWYQQALGLGLQFLLWYDEGEERNRGNFPPRFSGRQFPNYSSELNVNALELEDSALYLCAPGEGIFPNEQYFGPGTRLTVT.

This sequence joins TRBV7-9 and TRBJ2-3, with no clear D. Germline V CDR1 and CDR2: SEHNR, FQNEAQ (reference sequence). The length of the CDR3 is 12 residues. The ends were cut back, 5 bases at V and 2 bases at J, with 5 bases in the middle. The CDR3 sequence is CASSTVTDTQYF. CDR3 in DNA: TGTGCCAGCAGCACAGTCACAGATACGCAGTATTTT.

In DNA form, the CDR3 reads TGCGCCAGCAGCCGGGCCCTGGACTACAATGAGCAGTTCTTC. Amino acid sequence: CASSRALDYNEQFF. The chain links TRBV4-3 to TRBJ2-1; D ambiguous. V was trimmed by 4 bases and J by 3 bases, leaving 10 bases between them. Germline assignment: CDR1 LGHNA and CDR2 YSLEER. This CDR3 region has 14 residues.

CDR3 DNA: TGTGCCAGTAGTTTGGGACAGGGGTTTAATGAAAAACTGTTTTTT. This gives the protein CASSLGQGFNEKLFF. This sequence joins TRBV19 and TRBJ1-4; 10 bases map to TRBD1. This CDR3 is built from 15 residues. V lost 5 bases and J lost 4; bases outside the gene matches: 4. Germline values: CDR1 LNHDA, CDR2 SQIVND (reference sequence).